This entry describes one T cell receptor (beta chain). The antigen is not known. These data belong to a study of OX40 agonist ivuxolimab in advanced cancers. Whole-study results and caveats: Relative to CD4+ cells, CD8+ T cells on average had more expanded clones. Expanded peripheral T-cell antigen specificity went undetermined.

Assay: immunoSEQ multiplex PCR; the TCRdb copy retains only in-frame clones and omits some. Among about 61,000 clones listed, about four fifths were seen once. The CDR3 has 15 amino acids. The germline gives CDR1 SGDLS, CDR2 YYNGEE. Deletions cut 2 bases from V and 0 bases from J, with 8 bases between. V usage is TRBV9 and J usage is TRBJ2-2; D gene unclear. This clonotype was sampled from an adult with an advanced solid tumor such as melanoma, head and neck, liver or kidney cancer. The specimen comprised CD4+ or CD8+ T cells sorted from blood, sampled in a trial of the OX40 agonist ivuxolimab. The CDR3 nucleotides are TGTGCCAGCAGCGTCATCGGAGCGAACACCGGGGAGCTGTTTTTT. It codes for CASSVIGANTGELFF.